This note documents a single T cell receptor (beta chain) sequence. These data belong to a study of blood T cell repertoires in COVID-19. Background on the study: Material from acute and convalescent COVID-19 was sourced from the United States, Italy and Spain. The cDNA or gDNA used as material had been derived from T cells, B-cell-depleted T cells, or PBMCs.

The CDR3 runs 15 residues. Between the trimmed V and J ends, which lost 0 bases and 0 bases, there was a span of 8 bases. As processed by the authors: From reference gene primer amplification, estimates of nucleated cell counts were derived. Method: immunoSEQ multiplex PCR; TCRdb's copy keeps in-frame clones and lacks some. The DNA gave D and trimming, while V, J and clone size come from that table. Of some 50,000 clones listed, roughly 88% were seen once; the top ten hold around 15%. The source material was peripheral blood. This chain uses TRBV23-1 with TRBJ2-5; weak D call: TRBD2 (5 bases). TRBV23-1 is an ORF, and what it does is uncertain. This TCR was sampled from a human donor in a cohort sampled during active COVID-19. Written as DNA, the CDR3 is TGCGCCAGCAGTCAATCGTGGGGAGACCAAGAGACCCAGTACTTC. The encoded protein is CASSQSWGDQETQYF.